This T cell receptor beta chain was documented in a study of T cell repertoires in cytomegalovirus infection. The CDR3 runs 21 residues. From germline, CDR1 is SGHTA and CDR2 FQGNSA. Trimming cost V 1 base and J 6 bases; bases outside gene matches: 21. Overall study findings and caveats: Identification of carriers of CMV plus the relevant HLA was performed using cumulative public TCR beta family frequency.

On this clonotype: Its specificity is unknown.

TCRdb independently ran MiXCR on the reads; one entry per CDR3 protein. The table lists roughly 730,000 distinct CDR3 sequences, 30% to 40% of them singletons. This TCR was recovered from a human donor in good health (CMV status not recorded). Some clones in this sample may be carry-over from other donors' samples. The sample was cultured PBMCs, taken from culture after CMV antigen stimulation. V usage is TRBV7-2 and J usage is TRBJ2-2, with 9 bases matching TRBD2. This chain's CDR3 is CASSLVGRFSSGKNLAGELFF. CDR3 nucleotide sequence: TGTGCCAGCAGCTTAGTGGGCCGGTTTTCTAGCGGGAAAAATTTGGCCGGGGAGCTGTTTTTT.